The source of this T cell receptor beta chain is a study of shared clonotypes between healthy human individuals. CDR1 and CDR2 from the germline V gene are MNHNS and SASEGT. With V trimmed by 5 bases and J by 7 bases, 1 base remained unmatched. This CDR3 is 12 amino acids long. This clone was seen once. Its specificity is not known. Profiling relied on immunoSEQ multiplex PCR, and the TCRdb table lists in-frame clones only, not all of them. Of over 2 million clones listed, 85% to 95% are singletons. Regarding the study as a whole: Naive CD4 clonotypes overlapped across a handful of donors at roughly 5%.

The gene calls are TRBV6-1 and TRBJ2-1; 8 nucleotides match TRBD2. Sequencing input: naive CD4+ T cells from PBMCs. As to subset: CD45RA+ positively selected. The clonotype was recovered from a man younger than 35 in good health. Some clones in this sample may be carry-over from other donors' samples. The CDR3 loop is CASSSSGNEQFF. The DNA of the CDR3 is TGTGCCAGCAGTTCTAGCGGGAATGAGCAGTTCTTC.